The source of this TCR beta chain is a study of OX40 agonist ivuxolimab in advanced cancers. Whole-study context: Checkpoint inhibitors had been given previously to approximately 41% of patients. Study results and caveats: Near-lowest levels of clonal expansion characterized partial responders at 0.1-3.0 mg/kg.

Profiled with immunoSEQ multiplex PCR; TCRdb holds only in-frame clones, not every one. The sample shows about 33,000 clones, 81% of them seen only once. Deletions cut 4 bases from V and 5 bases from J, with 17 bases between. CDR3 size: 15 residues. Germline CDR1 and CDR2: SEHNR and FQNEAQ (reference sequence). In regard to this clone: What it binds is not known.

The J gene is TRBJ2-5, the V gene TRBV7-9; possible D gene TRBD2, 5 bases. Sequencing was performed on CD4+ or CD8+ T cells sorted from blood, taken in a trial of the OX40 agonist ivuxolimab. This TCR came from an adult with an advanced solid tumor such as melanoma, head and neck, liver or kidney cancer. The CDR3 loop reads CASSSNGRTGETQYF. The CDR3 DNA sequence: TGTGCCAGCAGCTCTAACGGAAGGACGGGGGAGACCCAGTACTTC.